The 5 T cell receptor beta chains below were found in one sample sequenced in a study of blood T cell repertoires in COVID-19. The protocol was immunoSEQ multiplex PCR, while the TCRdb copy is restricted to in-frame clones and leaves out a portion. The sample has 360,000 or so clones; around 87% are singletons. Source material: peripheral blood. The receptor set was obtained from a man between 18 and 35 years old with active or convalescent COVID-19.

This sequence joins TRBV7-9 and TRBJ1-2; TRBD1 matches at 10 bases. V dropped 5 bases and J dropped 2; count of bases not matched to a gene: 5. Germline V CDR1 and CDR2: SEHNR, FQNEAQ (reference sequence). The CDR3 runs to 15 residues. This chain's CDR3 is CASSETGGANYGYTF. In DNA, the CDR3 is TGTGCCAGCAGCGAGACAGGGGGCGCGAACTATGGCTACACCTTC.

The chain carries TRBV4-2 and TRBJ1-2; 9 nucleotides line up with TRBD1. Trimming at V came to 4 bases and at J to 4 bases, leaving 13 bases not matched to a gene. This CDR3 has 17 residues. From germline, CDR1 is LGHNA and CDR2 YNFKEQ. For the CDR3, the DNA is TGTGCCAGCAGCCCGGGACAGGGAGGGGGATTTGGCTATGGCTACACCTTC. This gives the protein CASSPGQGGGFGYGYTF.

The chain links TRBV7-3 to TRBJ2-1; unclear D gene. V dropped 2 bases and J dropped 6 bases, with 8 bases sitting between them. The CDR3 totals 13 residues. Germline values: CDR1 SGHTA, CDR2 FQGTGA. In DNA, the CDR3 is TGTGCCAGCAGCTTATTCCCCCTCAATGAGCAGTTCTTC. Translation gives CASSLFPLNEQFF. The full variable domain, with the rest looked up from reference TRBV7-3 and TRBJ2-1, is GAGVSQTPSNKVTEKGKYVELRCDPISGHTALYWYRQSLGQGPEFLIYFQGTGAADDSGLPNDRFFAVRPEGSVSTLKIQRTERGDSAVYLCASSLFPLNEQFFGPGTRLTVL.

This clone was recorded once. An end of the junction differs from the germline gene, which may be a read error. The genes are TRBV2 and TRBJ2-6, with D possibly matching TRBD1 (5 bases). There are 12 residues in the CDR3. Germline V gene lookup returns CDR1 SNHLY and CDR2 FYNNEI. As DNA, the CDR3 is TGTGCCAGCAGTCTTGGGGCCAACGTGCTGACTTTC. Amino acid sequence: CASSLGANVLTF.

The CDR3 sequence: CASSYSKQASNEKLFF. CDR3 sequence (DNA): TGTGCCAGCAGTTACTCGAAACAGGCCTCTAATGAAAAACTGTTTTTT. The chain couples TRBV6-2 or TRBV6-3 to TRBJ1-4, with D tentatively TRBD1 (5 bases). CDR1 is MNHEY, CDR2 SVGEGT, per germline. The CDR3 contains 16 residues. V lost 0 bases and J lost 3, with 11 bases in between.